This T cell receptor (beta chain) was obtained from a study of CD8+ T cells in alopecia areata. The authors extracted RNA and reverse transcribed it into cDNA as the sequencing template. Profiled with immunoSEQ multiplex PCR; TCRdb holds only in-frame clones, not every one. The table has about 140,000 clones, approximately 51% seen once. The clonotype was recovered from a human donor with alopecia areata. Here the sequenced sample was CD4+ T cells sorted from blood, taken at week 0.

The CDR3 spells CASSPGTVGTEAFF. The CDR3 DNA sequence: TGCGCCAGCAGCCCGGGGACCGTGGGGACTGAAGCTTTCTTT. The chain is built from TRBV5-1 and TRBJ1-1, with D perhaps matching TRBD1 (5 bases). There are 14 residues in the CDR3. The V end was cut by 4 bases, the J end by 5 bases, with 15 bases between. Germline V gives CDR1 SGHRS, CDR2 YFSETQ.